A selection of T cell receptor beta chains follows, all from one sample in a study of graft-versus-host responses after intestinal transplantation. Only in-frame clones appear in the TCRdb table, and some are missing; sequencing was by immunoSEQ multiplex PCR. The sample shows tens of thousands of clones, about 90% of them seen only once. The antigens of these receptors remain unknown. Sequenced material: unstimulated CD8+ T cells sorted from spleen or lymph node cells, taken before intestinal transplant. All receptors derive from a human donor who received an intestinal transplant. Each CDR3 is given without its conserved first and last residue.

>TRBV19|TRBJ1-1
ASSILGATPRDTEAF
>TRBV11-2|TRBJ2-7
ASSPGLAGGPPYEQY
>TRBV27|TRBJ1-5
ASSLSNQPQH
>TRBV18|TRBJ1-2
ASSLLRTVGPYGYT
>TRBV27|TRBJ1-1
ASGLGDTEAF
>TRBV25-1|TRBJ1-4
ASSGNQDPTNEKLF
>TRBV28|TRBJ1-5
ASSLQIRFNQPQH
>TRBV4-1|TRBJ2-1
ASSPGQYNEQF
>TRBV13|TRBJ1-2
ASSLGQGGGKNYGYT
>TRBV15|TRBJ1-1
ATSGGVNTEAF
>TRBV7-6|TRBJ2-7
ASSYRLGGGEGYEQY
>TRBV13|TRBJ2-5
ASSIRDSQETQY
>TRBV4-1|TRBJ2-3
ASSRPGWGTDTQY
>TRBV5-1|TRBJ2-1
ASSSPASGLHNEQF
>TRBV14|TRBJ2-3
ASSSTTDTQY
>TRBV15|.
ATSRDGGPYEQY
>TRBV7-9|TRBJ1-6
ASSLAGDNSPLH
>TRBV11-2|TRBJ1-1
ASSLDRGGTEAF
>TRBV5-1|TRBJ1-6
ASSRRTGLYSPLH
>TRBV7-6|TRBJ1-1
ASSLEGGDTEAF
>TRBV28|TRBJ1-4
ASSHNRGPTNEKLF
>TRBV19|TRBJ2-1
ASSPYLSGLSYNEQF
>TRBV19|TRBJ2-1
ASSNRLNEQF
>TRBV29-1|TRBJ2-7
SVGGVGGWYEQY
>TRBV29-1|TRBJ2-1
SVSGGTYNEQF
>TRBV28|TRBJ2-7
ASSLHPQLAGKYEQY
>TRBV9|TRBJ2-1
ASSVARDNEQF
>TRBV6-5|TRBJ2-3
ASSYGDSLGDTQY
>TRBV15|TRBJ2-2
ATSSGGDTGELF
>TRBV6-5|TRBJ1-2
ASSPTGNYGYT
>TRBV5-4|TRBJ2-1
ASSLVTSGSSYNEQF
>TRBV5-1|TRBJ1-4
ASSLGHQNEKLF
>TRBV4-1|TRBJ1-6
ASSAVGTILNSPLH
>TRBV19|TRBJ1-5
ASKPGQGPQPQH